One and the same sample provided the 29 T cell receptor beta chains below, sequenced in a study of OX40 agonist ivuxolimab in advanced cancers. Sequenced by immunoSEQ multiplex PCR; TCRdb stores in-frame clones only, minus some. The sample shows approximately 42,000 clones, roughly 87% of them seen only once. The material sequenced was CD4+ or CD8+ T cells sorted from blood, taken in a trial of the OX40 agonist ivuxolimab. These receptor sequences come from an adult with an advanced solid tumor such as melanoma, head and neck, liver or kidney cancer.

The genes are TRBV25-1 and TRBJ1-1; D remains unclear. Germline V lookup: CDR1 MGHDK, CDR2 SYGVNS. The CDR3 is 13 residues long. Trimming took off 7 bases at V and 2 bases at J, with 11 bases between the two ends. CDR3 sequence: CASKPGGNTEAFF. In DNA, the CDR3 is TGTGCCAGCAAGCCAGGAGGCAACACTGAAGCTTTCTTT.

The chain uses TRBV7-9 and TRBJ2-4; D not certain. The length of the CDR3 is 12 residues. V lost 1 base to trimming and J lost 6 bases, with 4 bases between them. Per germline, CDR1 SEHNR and CDR2 FQNEAQ (reference sequence). The CDR3 DNA reads as TGTGCCAGCAGCTTAGGGCGAAACATTCAGTACTTC. It is translated as CASSLGRNIQYF.

V gene TRBV6-1 combines with J gene TRBJ1-5; D may be TRBD1 (6 bases). The germline CDR1 and CDR2 sequences are MNHNS and SASEGT. The germline V and J ends were trimmed by 4 bases and 8 bases, with 15 bases remaining between them. This CDR3 comprises 14 residues. The CDR3 bases are TGTGCCAGCAGTGCAGCCCAGGGGAGTAAGCCCCAGCATTTT. Translation: CASSAAQGSKPQHF.

This rearrangement joins TRBV7-2 to TRBJ1-6; D possibly corresponds to TRBD1 (6 bases). Trimming cost V 0 bases and J 10 bases, with 13 bases left between them. Germline V gene data show CDR1 as SGHTA and CDR2 as FQGNSA. The CDR3 runs to 15 residues. CDR3 protein: CASSLATGGGSPLHF. The CDR3 nucleotides are TGTGCCAGCAGCTTAGCTACGGGAGGGGGGTCACCCCTCCACTTT.

The chain is built from TRBV4-1 and TRBJ1-5; the D gene is possibly TRBD1 (6 bases). The germline V gene encodes CDR1 MGHRA and CDR2 YSYEKL. The CDR3 extends over 16 amino acids. V lost 3 bases and J lost 7, with 19 bases in between. The CDR3 DNA follows: TGCGCCAGCAGCCATCACGGACAGAAAGGAGGACAGCCCCAGCATTTT. Translated: CASSHHGQKGGQPQHF.

The gene calls are TRBV21-1 and TRBJ2-2; the table assigns TRBD2, which was not confirmed against the DNA. TRBV21-1 is noted as a pseudogene. The CDR3 totals 15 residues. CDR3 DNA sequence: TGTGCCAGCAGCCCATGGACTAGAACCACCGGGGAGCTGTTTTTT. Protein product: CASSPWTRTTGELFF.

A note on this clone: The germline gene is not matched at one end of the junction; a read error may be the cause. The V gene is TRBV4-1, the J gene TRBJ1-1; a weak D match, TRBD1 (5 bases). The germline gives CDR1 MGHRA, CDR2 YSYEKL. The CDR3 has 15 residues. The CDR3 reads CASNQGQGMNTEAFF. CDR3 nucleotide sequence: TGCGCCAGCAACCAAGGTCAGGGCATGAACACTGAAGCTTTCTTT.

The table lists this clone with a count of one. The chain has TRBV7-2 and TRBJ2-3, with TRBD1 identical over 8 bases. V lost 5 bases, J lost 2 bases, and 6 bases stayed unmatched. Germline CDR1 is SGHTA and CDR2 is FQGNSA. The CDR3 is 15 residues long. The CDR3 coding sequence is TGTGCCAGCAGCCTCCGGGACAGGAACACAGATACGCAGTATTTT. Protein: CASSLRDRNTDTQYF.

J is TRBJ1-2 and V is TRBV27; TRBD1 agrees at 8 bases. CDR3 length: 14 amino acids. CDR1 and CDR2 from the germline V gene are MNHEY and SMNVEV (reference sequence). The J segment lost 4 bases and the V segment lost 6 bases, leaving 7 bases of the junction unmatched. The CDR3 loop is CASSAGTGGYGYTF. As DNA, the CDR3 is TGTGCCAGCAGCGCGGGGACAGGTGGCTATGGCTACACCTTC.

The rearrangement joins TRBV28 to TRBJ1-3, with D unclear. Germline V gene data show CDR1 as MDHEN and CDR2 as SYDVKM. V was trimmed by 4 bases and J by 0 bases, leaving 7 bases between them. The CDR3 spans 14 residues. The CDR3 bases are TGTGCCAGCAGTTGGGTAGACTCTGGAAACACCATATATTTT. It is translated as CASSWVDSGNTIYF.

The V and J genes are TRBV27 and TRBJ2-1; the D gene could be TRBD1 or TRBD2 (6 bases each). Germline CDR1 reads MNHEY; CDR2 reads SMNVEV (reference sequence). This CDR3 contains 15 residues. Trimming left V 3 bases short and J 5 bases short, with 14 bases between. The CDR3 here is CASSLPGGPNNEQFF. The CDR3 region has the DNA TGTGCCAGCAGTTTGCCTGGGGGGCCCAACAATGAGCAGTTCTTC.

This sequence joins TRBV7-9 and TRBJ2-2; maybe TRBD1 (6 bases). CDR1 and CDR2 from the germline V gene are SEHNR and FQNEAQ (reference sequence). The CDR3 is 14 amino acids. V dropped 7 bases and J dropped 0 bases, with 9 bases sitting between them. The CDR3 DNA sequence: TGTGCCAGCACCGACAGGCCGAACACCGGGGAGCTGTTTTTT. Its protein is CASTDRPNTGELFF. Complete variable domain (other parts from reference TRBV7-9 and TRBJ2-2): DTGVSQNPRHKITKRGQNVTFRCDPISEHNRLYWYRQTLGQGPEFLTYFQNEAQLEKSRLLSDRFSAERPKGSFSTLEIQRTEQGDSAMYLCASTDRPNTGELFFGEGSRLTVL.

This sequence joins TRBV28 and TRBJ2-3; 8 positions match TRBD1. Looked up from germline, CDR1 is MDHEN and CDR2 is SYDVKM. The V gene end was trimmed by 7 bases and the J gene end by 0 bases; junction bases not matched to a gene: 9. The CDR3 is 16 amino acids. The CDR3 DNA sequence: TGTGCCAGCATACACAGGGGGTACCCAAGCACAGATACGCAGTATTTT. Translation gives CASIHRGYPSTDTQYF. Looking up the rest from reference TRBV28 and TRBJ2-3 gives the full variable domain: DVKVTQSSRYLVKRTGEKVFLECVQDMDHENMFWYRQDPGLGLRLIYFSYDVKMKEKGDIPEGYSVSREKKERFSLILESASTNQTSMYLCASIHRGYPSTDTQYFGPGTRLTVL.

This sequence joins TRBV27 and TRBJ1-2; 9 bases line up with TRBD1. The CDR3 is 16 residues long. With V trimmed by 6 bases and J by 2 bases, 10 bases remained unmatched. In germline, CDR1 is MNHEY, CDR2 SMNVEV (reference sequence). The chain's CDR3 is CASRPPGTGLNYGYTF. DNA of the CDR3: TGTGCCAGCAGACCTCCCGGGACAGGGTTAAACTATGGCTACACCTTC.

The rearrangement links TRBV11-2 to TRBJ1-1; 10 positions agree with TRBD1. Trimming took 5 bases from V and 1 from J; bases not matched to a gene: 4. In germline, CDR1 is SGHAT, CDR2 FQNNGV. This CDR3 has 15 amino acids. The CDR3, as DNA: TGTGCCAGCAGCACAGGACAGGGGGAGAACACTGAAGCTTTCTTT. This encodes CASSTGQGENTEAFF.

The chain recombines TRBV7-3 with TRBJ1-1; TRBD1 matches 9 bases. The V gene end was trimmed by 1 base and the J gene end by 7 bases; junction bases not matched to a gene: 7. Germline CDR1 reads SGHTA; CDR2 reads FQGTGA. The CDR3 runs to 15 residues. The CDR3 DNA is TGTGCCAGCAGCTTAATTGCCGGACAGGGGATTGAAGCTTTCTTT. Translation: CASSLIAGQGIEAFF.

The chain uses TRBV10-1 and TRBJ1-1; the D is unclear. This CDR3 comprises 14 residues. Germline CDR1 is WNHNN and CDR2 is SYGVQD (reference sequence). V was shortened by 5 bases and J by 3 bases, with 13 bases between the two germline ends. The CDR3 is CASSSLPEDTEAFF. CDR3 DNA sequence: TGCGCCAGCAGTTCGCTCCCCGAGGACACTGAAGCTTTCTTT.

The rearrangement uses TRBV6-5 and TRBJ1-2; TRBD1 matches at 7 bases. Germline CDR1 reads MNHEY; CDR2 reads SVGAGI. V lost 2 bases, J lost 0 bases, and 6 bases stayed unmatched. This CDR3 has 16 amino acids. The CDR3 DNA sequence: TGTGCCAGCAGTTACAGCCGGGACAGAACTAACTATGGCTACACCTTC. Residues: CASSYSRDRTNYGYTF.

This clone is a singleton in its sample. The rearrangement joins TRBV27 to TRBJ2-7; 9 nucleotides align to TRBD1. The CDR3 covers 13 residues. The trim removed 3 bases at V and 7 bases at J, leaving 4 bases unmatched. Germline V gene sequence: CDR1 MNHEY, CDR2 SMNVEV (reference sequence). The CDR3 nucleotides are TGTGCCAGCAGTTTGGGGACAGGGTGGGAGCAGTACTTC. Its translation is CASSLGTGWEQYF.

The sample holds one count of this clone. The chain has TRBV6-5 and TRBJ2-1; 8 bases are shared with TRBD2. The CDR3 consists of 15 residues. V lost 5 bases, J lost 5 bases, and 8 bases stayed unmatched. Germline V CDR1 and CDR2: MNHEY, SVGAGI. In DNA form, the CDR3 reads TGTGCCAGCAGTCCCGAGGGTAGCGGGGACAATGAGCAGTTCTTC. It encodes CASSPEGSGDNEQFF.

V usage is TRBV5-6 and J usage is TRBJ1-1, with no clear D. This CDR3 contains 13 residues. Germline CDR1 and CDR2: SGHDT and YYEEEE. Trimming pared 4 bases from V and 1 base from J, leaving 8 bases between. The CDR3 DNA reads TGTGCCAGCAGCCCTATTGAGAACACTGAAGCTTTCTTT. Its translation: CASSPIENTEAFF.

This chain uses TRBV6-1 with TRBJ1-6; tentative D call: TRBD1 (6 bases). Deletions cut 8 bases from V and 1 base from J, with 12 bases between. Germline loops: CDR1 MNHNS, CDR2 SASEGT. CDR3 length: 15 amino acids. CDR3 loop: CASFQGWSYNSPLHF. CDR3 nucleotides: TGTGCCAGCTTCCAGGGGTGGTCCTATAATTCACCCCTCCACTTT.

The chain uses TRBV15 and TRBJ1-2, with 8 bases fitting TRBD1. There are 15 residues in the CDR3. Trimming took 5 bases from V and 2 from J; bases not matched to a gene: 7. The germline CDR1 and CDR2 sequences are LNHNV and YYDKDF (reference sequence). DNA for the CDR3: TGTGCCACCAGCCGCACGCGACAGGGGAACTATGGCTACACCTTC. As protein: CATSRTRQGNYGYTF.

This chain connects TRBV7-9 to TRBJ2-5; TRBD1 matches 7 bases. Germline V gene lookup returns CDR1 SEHNR and CDR2 FQNEAQ (reference sequence). J lost 4 bases, V lost 1 base, and 6 bases had no gene match. The CDR3 spans 15 residues. CDR3 coding DNA: TGTGCCAGCAGCTTAGGACAGGGAATGGCAGAGACCCAGTACTTC. The encoded protein is CASSLGQGMAETQYF. Full variable domain (rest looked up from reference TRBV7-9 and TRBJ2-5): DTGVSQNPRHKITKRGQNVTFRCDPISEHNRLYWYRQTLGQGPEFLTYFQNEAQLEKSRLLSDRFSAERPKGSFSTLEIQRTEQGDSAMYLCASSLGQGMAETQYFGPGTRLLVL.

The chain links TRBV11-3 to TRBJ2-7; 8 nucleotides agree with TRBD1. Trimming cost V 5 bases and J 1 base; bases outside gene matches: 4. The CDR3 spans 14 residues. CDR1 and CDR2 from the germline V gene are SGHNT and YENEEA. The CDR3 loop reads CASSPGTGSYEQYF. The CDR3 nucleotides are TGTGCCAGCAGCCCCGGGACAGGTTCCTACGAGCAGTACTTC.

The V and J genes are TRBV11-2 and TRBJ1-3, with D uncertain. Germline V lookup: CDR1 SGHAT, CDR2 FQNNGV. The CDR3 covers 15 residues. Trimming removed 3 bases at V and 0 bases at J, with 9 bases between. CDR3 bases: TGTGCCAGCAGCTTGAGCCCGACCTCTGGAAACACCATATATTTT. Amino acid sequence: CASSLSPTSGNTIYF.

This chain joins TRBV27 and TRBJ2-3; tentatively, D is TRBD1 or TRBD2 (5 bases each). The CDR3 consists of 16 residues. Germline lookup yields CDR1 MNHEY and CDR2 SMNVEV (reference sequence). V lost 6 bases and J 4 bases, leaving 20 bases between the germline ends. This CDR3 is CASSPEGRTKPDTQYF. The CDR3, as DNA: TGTGCCAGCAGCCCAGAGGGGCGGACCAAGCCAGATACGCAGTATTTT.

This chain links TRBV15 with TRBJ1-2; the D gene is possibly TRBD1 (5 bases). This CDR3 spans 14 amino acids. The V end lost 5 bases, the J end lost 2 bases, and 12 bases lay between the germline ends. Germline lookup yields CDR1 LNHNV and CDR2 YYDKDF (reference sequence). The CDR3 region has the DNA TGTGCCACCAGCGAGGATCAGGGAAACTATGGCTACACCTTC. It specifies CATSEDQGNYGYTF.

This clone was observed a single time. The chain employs TRBV27 and TRBJ2-4, with D maybe TRBD1 (5 bases). CDR1 and CDR2 (germline): MNHEY, SMNVEV (reference sequence). The V gene lost 3 bases and the J gene lost 13 bases, with 13 bases spanning the gap. The CDR3 has 12 residues. The CDR3 DNA sequence: TGTGCCAGCAGTTTGGGGCCGGGCAAACAGTACTTC. It translates to CASSLGPGKQYF.